These T cell receptor beta chains were read from a single sample in a study of shared clonotypes between healthy human individuals. Sequenced by immunoSEQ multiplex PCR; TCRdb stores in-frame clones only, minus some. The sample includes 1,400,000 or so clones, approximately 98.5% of them seen just once. The specimen was naive CD4+ T cells sorted from blood. The receptors derive from a man aged 25-45 years in good health. Both conserved end residues are trimmed from each CDR3. The D gene is left open where the match is weak.

d_gene | v_gene | CDR3aa
TRBD1 | TRBV5-1 | ASSLFTGTGGGKLF
TRBD2 | TRBV9 | ASTRASGGNEQF
TRBD2 | TRBV10-1 | ASPPSTSGPRTQY
TRBD1 | TRBV6-1 | ASSDGQGNEQY
- | TRBV10-1 | ASGDVYNEQF
TRBD2 | TRBV19 | ASSIESATLGEGCEQY
TRBD1 | TRBV27 | ARLDRANTGELF
- | TRBV6-6 | ASSYDVYEQY
- | TRBV5-8 | ASSFLGGEGEKLF
- | TRBV5-4 | ASSLEATQY
TRBD2 | TRBV18 | ASSAGVSEQY
TRBD1 | TRBV27 | ASSRDRVISSSYNEQF
- | TRBV6-5 | ASNGGRDIYYEQY
- | TRBV11-2 | ASTLTIQGGYT
- | TRBV29-1 | SVKRMYTDTQY
- | TRBV11-2 | ASSLGTGRGTDTQY
TRBD1 | TRBV5-1 | ASSWDSTTDTQY
- | TRBV18 | ASSPPRREGSYNEQF
TRBD1 | TRBV5-8 | ASSEPPRTGPH
- | TRBV6-5 | ASSMSTDTQY
- | TRBV7-2 | ASSLGGVNEKLF
- | TRBV9 | ASSVGGTVNTEAF
TRBD2 | TRBV5-1 | ASSMVPGLATYNEQF
- | TRBV9 | ASSAGPSTAETQY
- | TRBV7-9 | ASSLTGLASSYNEQF
- | TRBV19 | ASSKGQAPRTGELF
- | TRBV15 | ATSRGGAGANVLT
TRBD2 | TRBV10-3 | AISGRTSGRPYEQY
- | TRBV7-9 | ASSLIAYEKLF
- | TRBV6-1 | ASSEYRTENEQY
TRBD1 | TRBV4-3 | ASSPTGILATGELF
TRBD1 | TRBV15 | ATSSLTGGAGTEAF
TRBD1 | TRBV7-8 | ASSLTGGASQETQY
- | TRBV7-2 | ASSTGKRNTEAF
TRBD2 | TRBV28 | ASSFRREITSEQY
TRBD2 | TRBV5-1 | ASSLDREEWRGAYNEQF
- | TRBV12-5 | ASGLVQSGSTDTQY
- | TRBV2 | ASSSDRTGELF
TRBD2 | TRBV9 | ASSVGASGQTGEQF
- | TRBV5-1 | ASSLVGSGAYNEQF